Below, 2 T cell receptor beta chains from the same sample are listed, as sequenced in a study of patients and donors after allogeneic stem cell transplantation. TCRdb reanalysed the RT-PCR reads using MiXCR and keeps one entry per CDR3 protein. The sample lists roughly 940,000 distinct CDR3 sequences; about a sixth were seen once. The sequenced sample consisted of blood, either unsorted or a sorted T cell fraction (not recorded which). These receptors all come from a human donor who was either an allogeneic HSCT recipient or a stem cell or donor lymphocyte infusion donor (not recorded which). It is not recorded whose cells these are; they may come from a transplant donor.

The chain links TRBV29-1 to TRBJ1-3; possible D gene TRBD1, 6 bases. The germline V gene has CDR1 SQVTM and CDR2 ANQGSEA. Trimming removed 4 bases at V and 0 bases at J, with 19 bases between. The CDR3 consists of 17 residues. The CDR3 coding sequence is TGCAGCGTTGTGGTCAGGGGATTCAAAAACTCTGGAAACACCATATATTTT. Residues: CSVVVRGFKNSGNTIYF.

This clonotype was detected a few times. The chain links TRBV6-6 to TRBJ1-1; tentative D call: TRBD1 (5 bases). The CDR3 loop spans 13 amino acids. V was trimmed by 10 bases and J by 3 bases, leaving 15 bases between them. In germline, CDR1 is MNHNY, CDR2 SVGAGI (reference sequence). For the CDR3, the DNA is TGTGCCACCACCATTGGGGGTGACACTGAAGCTTTCTTT. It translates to CATTIGGDTEAFF.